This T cell receptor (beta chain) was documented in a study of siplizumab effects on memory and regulatory T cells. Overall study results and limits: Mean Treg-derived proportions of mappable alloreactive CD4+ clones were less than 75% for siplizumab and roughly 27% for controls. The diversity of naive T cells seemed greater than that of memory cells, and their alloresponse contribution seemed major.

V dropped 6 bases and J dropped 6 bases, with 16 bases sitting between them. CDR3 size: 14 residues. From germline, CDR1 is SNHLY and CDR2 FYNNEI. Worth noting for this clone: What it binds is unknown.

Produced via immunoSEQ multiplex PCR; TCRdb's table is partial and in-frame only. The data contain roughly 93,000 clones, about 93% of them singletons. Specimen: non-Treg CD4+ T cells sorted from blood. The clonotype was recovered from a human donor in good health. The chain links TRBV2 to TRBJ2-3; no clear D. The CDR3 nucleotides are TGTGCCAGCAGCGCTCTAAAAGGCGGTGATACGCAGTATTTT. Protein product: CASSALKGGDTQYF.